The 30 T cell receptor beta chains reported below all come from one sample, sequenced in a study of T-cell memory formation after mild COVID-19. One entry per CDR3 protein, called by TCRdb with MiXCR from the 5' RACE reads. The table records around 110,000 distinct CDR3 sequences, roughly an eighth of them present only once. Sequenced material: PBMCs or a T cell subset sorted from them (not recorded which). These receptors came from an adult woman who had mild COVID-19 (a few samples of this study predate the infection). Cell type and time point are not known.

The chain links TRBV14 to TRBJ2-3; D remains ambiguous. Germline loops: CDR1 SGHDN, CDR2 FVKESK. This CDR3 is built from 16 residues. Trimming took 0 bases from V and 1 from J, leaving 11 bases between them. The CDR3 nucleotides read TGTGCCAGCAGCCAAGATTGGGTGTGGGGCACAGATACGCAGTATTTT. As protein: CASSQDWVWGTDTQYF.

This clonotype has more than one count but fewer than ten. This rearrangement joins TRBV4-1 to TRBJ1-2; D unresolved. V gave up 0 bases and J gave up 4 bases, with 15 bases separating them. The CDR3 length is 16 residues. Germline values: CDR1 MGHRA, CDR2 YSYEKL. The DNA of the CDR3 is TGCGCCAGCAGCCAAGAAGGAGTCTTAAGAGGCTATGGCTACACCTTC. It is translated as CASSQEGVLRGYGYTF.

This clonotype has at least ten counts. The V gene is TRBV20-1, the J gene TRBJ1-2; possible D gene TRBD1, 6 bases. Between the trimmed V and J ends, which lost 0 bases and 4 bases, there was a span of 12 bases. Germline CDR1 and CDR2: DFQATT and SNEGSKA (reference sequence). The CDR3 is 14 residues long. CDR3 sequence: CSAREKGGAYGYTF. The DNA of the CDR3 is TGCAGTGCTAGAGAAAAAGGGGGGGCCTATGGCTACACCTTC.

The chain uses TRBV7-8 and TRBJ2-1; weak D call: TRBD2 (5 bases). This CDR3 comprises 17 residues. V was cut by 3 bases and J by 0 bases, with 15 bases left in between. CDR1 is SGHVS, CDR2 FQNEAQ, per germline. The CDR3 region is CASSFGISASSYNEQFF. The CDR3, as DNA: TGTGCCAGCAGCTTTGGGATTAGCGCAAGCTCCTACAATGAGCAGTTCTTC.

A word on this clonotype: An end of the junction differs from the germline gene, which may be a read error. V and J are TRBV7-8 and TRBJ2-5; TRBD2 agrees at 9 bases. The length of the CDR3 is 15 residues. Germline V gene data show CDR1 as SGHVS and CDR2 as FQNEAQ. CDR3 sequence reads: CASSLSGGTQENQYF. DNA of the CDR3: TGTGCCAGCAGCTTGAGCGGGGGGACCCAAGAGAACCAGTACTTC.

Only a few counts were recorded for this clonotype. The CDR3 is CASTGTGGAYEQYF. The CDR3 coding sequence is TGCGCCAGCACGGGGACAGGGGGCGCCTACGAGCAGTACTTC. V usage is TRBV5-1 and J usage is TRBJ2-7, with TRBD1 matching 12 bases. There are 14 residues in the CDR3. Germline V gene sequence: CDR1 SGHRS, CDR2 YFSETQ. The V and J ends lost 6 bases and 2 bases, in that order; junction bases with no gene match: 3.

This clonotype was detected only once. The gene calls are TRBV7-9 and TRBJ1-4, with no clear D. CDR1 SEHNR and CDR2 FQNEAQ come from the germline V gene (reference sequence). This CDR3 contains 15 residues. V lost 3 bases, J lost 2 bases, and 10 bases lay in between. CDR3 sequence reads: CASSFTGSTNEKLFF. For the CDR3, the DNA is TGTGCCAGCAGCTTCACCGGGAGTACTAATGAAAAACTGTTTTTT.

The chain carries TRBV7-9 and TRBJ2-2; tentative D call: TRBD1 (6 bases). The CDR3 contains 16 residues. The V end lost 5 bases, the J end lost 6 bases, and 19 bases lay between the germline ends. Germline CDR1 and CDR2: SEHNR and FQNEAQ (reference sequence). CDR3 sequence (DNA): TGTGCCAGCAGCACCCGGGACACCGTATTCCCCGGGGAGCTGTTTTTT. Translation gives CASSTRDTVFPGELFF.

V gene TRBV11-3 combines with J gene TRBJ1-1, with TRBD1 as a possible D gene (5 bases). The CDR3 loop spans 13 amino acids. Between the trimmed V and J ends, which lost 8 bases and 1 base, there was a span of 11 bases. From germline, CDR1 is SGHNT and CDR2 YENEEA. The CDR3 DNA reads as TGTGCCAGCGCACGAACAGGGAACACTGAAGCTTTCTTT. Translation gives CASARTGNTEAFF. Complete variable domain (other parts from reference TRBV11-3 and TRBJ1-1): EAGVVQSPRYKIIEKKQPVAFWCNPISGHNTLYWYLQNLGQGPELLIRYENEEAVDDSQLPKDRFSAERLKGVDSTLKIQPAELGDSAVYLCASARTGNTEAFFGQGTRLTVV.

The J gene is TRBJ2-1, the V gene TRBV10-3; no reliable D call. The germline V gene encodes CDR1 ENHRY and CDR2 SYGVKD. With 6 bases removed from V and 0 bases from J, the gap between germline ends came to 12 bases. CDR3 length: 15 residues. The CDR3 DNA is TGTGCCATCAGCCCCGTCGGCGACTCCTACAATGAGCAGTTCTTC. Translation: CAISPVGDSYNEQFF.

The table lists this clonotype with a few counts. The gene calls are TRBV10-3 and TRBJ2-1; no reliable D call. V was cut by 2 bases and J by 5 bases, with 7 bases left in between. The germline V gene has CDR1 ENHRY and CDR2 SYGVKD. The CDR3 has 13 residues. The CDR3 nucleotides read TGTGCCATCAGTGAGGAGACGAACAATGAGCAGTTCTTC. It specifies CAISEETNNEQFF.

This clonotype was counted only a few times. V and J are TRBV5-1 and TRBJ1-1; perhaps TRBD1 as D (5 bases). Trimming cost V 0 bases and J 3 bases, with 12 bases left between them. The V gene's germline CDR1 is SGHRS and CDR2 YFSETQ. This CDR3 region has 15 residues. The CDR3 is CASSLASTGDTEAFF. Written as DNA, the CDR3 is TGCGCCAGCAGCTTGGCCTCGACGGGGGACACTGAAGCTTTCTTT.

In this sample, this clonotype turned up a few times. The CDR3 bases are TGTGCCAGCATCTTAGAGGCCCTAAGGGATCAGCCCCAGCATTTT. It encodes CASILEALRDQPQHF. The V call is TRBV5-6, the J call TRBJ1-5; D remains unclear. The CDR3 length is 15 residues. CDR1 SGHDT and CDR2 YYEEEE come from the germline V gene. The V and J ends lost 6 bases and 5 bases respectively, with 18 bases between them.

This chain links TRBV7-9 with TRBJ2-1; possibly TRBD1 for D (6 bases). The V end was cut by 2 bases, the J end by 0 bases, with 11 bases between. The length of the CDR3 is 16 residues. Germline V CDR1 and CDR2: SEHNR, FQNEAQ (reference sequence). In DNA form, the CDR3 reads TGTGCCAGCAGCTTACTCAGGGGAGTCTCCTACAATGAGCAGTTCTTC. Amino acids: CASSLLRGVSYNEQFF. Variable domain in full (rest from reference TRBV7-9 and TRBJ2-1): DTGVSQNPRHKITKRGQNVTFRCDPISEHNRLYWYRQTLGQGPEFLTYFQNEAQLEKSRLLSDRFSAERPKGSFSTLEIQRTEQGDSAMYLCASSLLRGVSYNEQFFGPGTRLTVL.

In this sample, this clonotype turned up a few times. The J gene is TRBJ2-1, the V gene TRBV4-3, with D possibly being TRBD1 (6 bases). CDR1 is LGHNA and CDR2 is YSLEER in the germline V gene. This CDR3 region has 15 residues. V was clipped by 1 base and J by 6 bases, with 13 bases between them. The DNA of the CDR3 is TGCGCCAGCAGCCAAGGGGTGACAGGCACCAATGAGCAGTTCTTC. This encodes CASSQGVTGTNEQFF.

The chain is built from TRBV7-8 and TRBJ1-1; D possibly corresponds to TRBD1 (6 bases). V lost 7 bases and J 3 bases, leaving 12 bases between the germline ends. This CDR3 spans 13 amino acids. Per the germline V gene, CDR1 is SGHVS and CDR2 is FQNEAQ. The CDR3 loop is CASNPGGYTEAFF. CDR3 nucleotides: TGTGCCAGCAACCCGGGGGGCTACACTGAAGCTTTCTTT. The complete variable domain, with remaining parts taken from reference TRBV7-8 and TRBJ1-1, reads GAGVSQSPRYKVAKRGQDVALRCDPISGHVSLFWYQQALGQGPEFLTYFQNEAQLDKSGLPSDRFFAERPEGSVSTLKIQRTQQEDSAVYLCASNPGGYTEAFFGQGTRLTVV.

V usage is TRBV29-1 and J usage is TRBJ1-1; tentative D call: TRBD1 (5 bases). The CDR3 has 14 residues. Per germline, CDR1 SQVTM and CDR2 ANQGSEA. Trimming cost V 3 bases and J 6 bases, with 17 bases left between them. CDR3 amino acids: CSVDIEGPGAEAFF. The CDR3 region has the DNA TGCAGCGTTGATATCGAGGGGCCCGGGGCTGAAGCTTTCTTT.

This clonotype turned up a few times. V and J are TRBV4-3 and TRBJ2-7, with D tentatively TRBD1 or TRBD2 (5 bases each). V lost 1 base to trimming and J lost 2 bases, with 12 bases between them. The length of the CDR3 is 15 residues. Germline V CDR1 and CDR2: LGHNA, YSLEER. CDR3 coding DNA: TGCGCCAGCAGCCAAGGGACTGTGGGGGCCTACGAGCAGTACTTC. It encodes CASSQGTVGAYEQYF.

CDR3 amino acids: CASRGGWDTEAFF. The CDR3 DNA sequence: TGTGCCAGCAGAGGCGGTTGGGACACTGAAGCTTTCTTT. This sequence joins TRBV27 and TRBJ1-1; D is ambiguous. CDR1 is MNHEY and CDR2 is SMNVEV in the germline V gene (reference sequence). The CDR3 loop spans 13 amino acids. The V and J ends lost 6 bases and 3 bases respectively, with 11 bases between them.

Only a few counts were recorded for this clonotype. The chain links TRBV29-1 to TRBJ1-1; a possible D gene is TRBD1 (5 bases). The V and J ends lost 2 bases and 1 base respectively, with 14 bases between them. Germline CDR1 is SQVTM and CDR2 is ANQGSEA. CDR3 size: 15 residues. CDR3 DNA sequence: TGCAGCGTTGAACCGAGACAGACGGGGAACACTGAAGCTTTCTTT. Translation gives CSVEPRQTGNTEAFF.

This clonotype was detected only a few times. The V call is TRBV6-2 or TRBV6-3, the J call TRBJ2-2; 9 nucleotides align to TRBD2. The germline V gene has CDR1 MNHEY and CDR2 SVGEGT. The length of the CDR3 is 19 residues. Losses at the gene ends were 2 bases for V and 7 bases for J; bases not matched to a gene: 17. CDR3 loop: CASSYPAAFSGSDFGELFF. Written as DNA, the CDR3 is TGTGCCAGCAGTTACCCGGCGGCTTTTAGCGGGAGCGATTTCGGGGAGCTGTTTTTT.

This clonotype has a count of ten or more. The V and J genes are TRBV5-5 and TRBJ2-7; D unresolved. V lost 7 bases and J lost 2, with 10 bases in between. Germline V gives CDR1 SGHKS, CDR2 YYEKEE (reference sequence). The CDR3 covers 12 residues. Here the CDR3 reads CASSVPTYEQYF. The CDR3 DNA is TGTGCCAGCTCTGTCCCCACCTACGAGCAGTACTTC.

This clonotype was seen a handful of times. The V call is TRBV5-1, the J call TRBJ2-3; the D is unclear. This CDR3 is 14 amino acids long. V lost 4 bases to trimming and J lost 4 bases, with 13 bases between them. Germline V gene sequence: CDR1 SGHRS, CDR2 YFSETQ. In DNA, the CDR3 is TGCGCCAGCAGCCGGAGTATCAATGCAGATACGCAGTATTTT. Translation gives CASSRSINADTQYF.

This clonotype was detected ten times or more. CDR3 loop: CASRTDSRSGNTIYF. The CDR3 DNA sequence: TGTGCCAGCAGGACGGACAGTCGCTCTGGAAACACCATATATTTT. The chain has TRBV12-3 or TRBV12-4 and TRBJ1-3, with a tentative D call TRBD1 (6 bases). The CDR3 totals 15 residues. V was pared by 6 bases and J by 0 bases, with 12 bases between.

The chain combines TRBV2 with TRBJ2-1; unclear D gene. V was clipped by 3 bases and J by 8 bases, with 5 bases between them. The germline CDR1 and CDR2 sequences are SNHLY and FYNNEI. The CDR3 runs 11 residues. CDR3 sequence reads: CASSDSYEQFF. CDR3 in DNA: TGTGCCAGCAGTGACTCCTATGAGCAGTTCTTC.

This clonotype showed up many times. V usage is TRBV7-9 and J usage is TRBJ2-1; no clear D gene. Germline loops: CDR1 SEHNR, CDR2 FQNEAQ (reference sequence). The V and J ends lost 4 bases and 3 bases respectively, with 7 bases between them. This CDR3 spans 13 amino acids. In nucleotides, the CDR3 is TGTGCCAGCAGCTATTCGGGCTACAATGAGCAGTTCTTC. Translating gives CASSYSGYNEQFF. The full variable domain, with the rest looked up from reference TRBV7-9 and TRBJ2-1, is DTGVSQNPRHKITKRGQNVTFRCDPISEHNRLYWYRQTLGQGPEFLTYFQNEAQLEKSRLLSDRFSAERPKGSFSTLEIQRTEQGDSAMYLCASSYSGYNEQFFGPGTRLTVL.

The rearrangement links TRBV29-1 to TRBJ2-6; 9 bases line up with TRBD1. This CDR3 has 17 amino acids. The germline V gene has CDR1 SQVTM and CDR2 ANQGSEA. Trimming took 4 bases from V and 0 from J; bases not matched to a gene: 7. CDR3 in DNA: TGCAGCGTTGGTCCGGGACAGGGCTTCTCTGGGGCCAACGTCCTGACTTTC. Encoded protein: CSVGPGQGFSGANVLTF.

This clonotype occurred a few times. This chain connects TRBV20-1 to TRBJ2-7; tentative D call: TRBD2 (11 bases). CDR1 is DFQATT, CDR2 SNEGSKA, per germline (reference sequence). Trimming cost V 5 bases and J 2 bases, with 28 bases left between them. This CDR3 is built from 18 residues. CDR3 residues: CSAQGQGKWGLAAYEQYF. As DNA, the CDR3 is TGCAGTGCTCAGGGACAGGGGAAGTGGGGACTAGCGGCCTACGAGCAGTACTTC.

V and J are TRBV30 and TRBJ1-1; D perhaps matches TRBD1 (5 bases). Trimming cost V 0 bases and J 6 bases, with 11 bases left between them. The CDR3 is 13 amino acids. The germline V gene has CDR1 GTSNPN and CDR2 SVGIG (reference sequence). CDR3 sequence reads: CAWSVLAGAEAFF. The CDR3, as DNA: TGTGCCTGGAGTGTACTGGCGGGGGCTGAAGCTTTCTTT.

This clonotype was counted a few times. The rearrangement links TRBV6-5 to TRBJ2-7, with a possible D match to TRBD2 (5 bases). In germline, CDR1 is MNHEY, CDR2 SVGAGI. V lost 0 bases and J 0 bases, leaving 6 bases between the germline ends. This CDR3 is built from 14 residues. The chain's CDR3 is CASSYSDYSYEQYF. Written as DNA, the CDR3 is TGTGCCAGCAGTTACTCCGACTACTCCTACGAGCAGTACTTC.